The sequence of this T cell receptor (beta chain) was determined in a study of patients and donors after allogeneic stem cell transplantation. This CDR3 spans 13 amino acids. The germline V gene encodes CDR1 LNHNV and CDR2 YYDKDF (reference sequence). Trimming took off 5 bases at V and 6 bases at J, with 13 bases between the two ends. This clonotype occurred a few times. MiXCR was run by TCRdb on the RT-PCR reads, yielding one entry per CDR3 protein. The data hold roughly 960,000 distinct CDR3 sequences, with approximately 18% observed a single time. The sequenced material came from blood, either unsorted or a sorted T cell fraction (not recorded which). The V and J genes are TRBV15 and TRBJ1-2; TRBD1 might be the D (5 bases). This TCR was recovered from a human donor who was either an allogeneic HSCT recipient or a stem cell or donor lymphocyte infusion donor (not recorded which). It is not recorded whose cells these are; they may come from a transplant donor. The CDR3 DNA is TGTGCCACCAGCCTAAGACAGAGCCATGGCTACACCTTC. Its translation: CATSLRQSHGYTF.